A selection of T cell receptor beta chains follows, all from one sample in a study of lymphopenia after photon versus proton radiotherapy. The method was immunoSEQ multiplex PCR; TCRdb's version includes in-frame clones alone and lacks a portion of them. The data contain about 62,000 clones, around 90% of them seen just once; the ten biggest clones take up 13%. Sequencing was performed on peripheral blood, taken from a patient treated with proton-based radiotherapy. These receptors were taken from an older man with esophageal cancer. Both conserved end residues are part of each CDR3. Fields, in order: D gene, V gene, clone size, J gene, CDR3 protein, CDR3 DNA. The D gene is left open where the match is weak. Clone size is shown for a subset of rows, as once, few, many or a class of expanded clone.

NA	TRBV4-3	NA	TRBJ1-3	CASSQDRSASGNTIYF	TGCGCCAGCAGCCAAGATCGTTCGGCCTCTGGAAACACCATATATTTT
NA	TRBV6-6	NA	TRBJ1-2	CASSYGGRYGYTF	TGTGCCAGCAGTTACGGGGGTCGCTATGGCTACACCTTC
NA	TRBV30	NA	TRBJ1-5	CAWSDLRAGAFAGADQPQHF	TGTGCCTGGAGTGACCTGAGGGCAGGGGCCTTTGCGGGGGCTGATCAGCCCCAGCATTTT
TRBD2	TRBV5-5	NA	TRBJ2-3	CASSPLAGAHTDTQYF	TGTGCCAGCAGCCCCCTAGCGGGAGCGCACACAGATACGCAGTATTTT
TRBD2	TRBV9	NA	TRBJ2-3	CASSPRLASTDTQYF	TGTGCCAGCAGCCCCCGACTAGCTAGCACAGATACGCAGTATTTT
NA	TRBV11-3	NA	TRBJ1-6	CASSLARNSPLHF	TGTGCCAGCAGCTTAGCCAGAAATTCACCCCTCCACTTT
TRBD1	TRBV2	medium-sized	TRBJ2-7	CASSQTGLGYEQYF	TGTGCCAGCAGCCAGACAGGGTTGGGCTACGAGCAGTACTTC
NA	TRBV7-9	once	TRBJ2-5	CASRRGQETQYF	TGTGCCAGCAGAAGGGGGCAAGAGACCCAGTACTTC
NA	TRBV5-4	NA	TRBJ2-3	CASSLGSSTDTQYF	TGTGCCAGCAGCTTGGGTTCAAGCACAGATACGCAGTATTTT
TRBD2	TRBV7-2	once	TRBJ2-1	CASSLESGGYYNEQFF	TGTGCCAGCAGCTTAGAGAGCGGGGGCTACTACAATGAGCAGTTCTTC
TRBD1	TRBV27	once	TRBJ2-2	CASSFGQGALDTGELFF	TGTGCCAGCAGTTTCGGGCAGGGGGCCCTGGACACCGGGGAGCTGTTTTTT
NA	TRBV18	NA	TRBJ1-3	CASSLSGVGSGNTIYF	TGTGCCAGCTCATTATCAGGGGTCGGCTCTGGAAACACCATATATTTT
TRBD1	TRBV5-1	NA	TRBJ2-2	CASDTGDTGELFF	TGCGCCAGCGATACAGGGGACACCGGGGAGCTGTTTTTT
NA	TRBV5-1	NA	TRBJ2-7	CASSRVGGYEQYF	TGCGCCAGCAGCCGCGTTGGAGGGTACGAGCAGTACTTC
NA	TRBV18	NA	TRBJ2-6	CASSPLGTGANVLTF	TGTGCCAGCTCACCACTGGGCACTGGGGCCAACGTCCTGACTTTC
TRBD1	TRBV7-2	NA	TRBJ2-7	CASSLLGLGQIYEQYF	TGTGCCAGCAGCTTACTCGGGTTGGGACAGATATACGAGCAGTACTTC
NA	TRBV14	once	TRBJ2-5	CASSQVSATFGTQYF	TGTGCCAGCAGCCAAGTTAGCGCGACTTTCGGGACCCAGTACTTC
TRBD1	TRBV29-1	NA	TRBJ1-2	CSVAGTDNYGYTF	TGCAGCGTGGCAGGGACAGACAACTATGGCTACACCTTC
NA	TRBV5-1	NA	TRBJ2-1	CASSLQAYNEQFF	TGCGCCAGCAGTTTACAGGCTTACAATGAGCAGTTCTTC
TRBD2	TRBV18	NA	TRBJ2-1	CASSPLAGVVDEQFF	TGTGCCAGCTCACCACTAGCGGGAGTGGTGGATGAGCAGTTCTTC
NA	TRBV10-2	NA	TRBJ2-4	CASSAVEYGRYF	TGCGCCAGCAGTGCCGTGGAGTACGGAAGGTACTTC
NA	TRBV7-9	few	TRBJ1-6	CASSSAGNSPLHF	TGTGCCAGCAGCTCGGCAGGGAATTCACCCCTCCACTTT
NA	TRBV7-2	NA	TRBJ2-3	CASTSGSTDTQYF	TGTGCCAGCACCTCCGGGAGCACAGATACGCAGTATTTT
NA	TRBV9	once	TRBJ1-6	CASSVGTGTANNSPLHF	TGTGCCAGCAGCGTGGGGACGGGTACAGCTAATAATTCACCCCTCCACTTT
NA	TRBV4-1	NA	TRBJ2-7	CASSQGGAEQYF	TGCGCCAGCAGCCAAGGCGGGGCCGAGCAGTACTTC
NA	TRBV9	few	TRBJ2-1	CASSPTRGASYNEQFF	TGTGCCAGCAGCCCCACACGGGGGGCCTCCTACAATGAGCAGTTCTTC
TRBD1	TRBV18	NA	TRBJ2-4	CASSSLGATGVKNIQYF	TGTGCCAGCTCGTCCCTTGGGGCGACAGGGGTCAAAAACATTCAGTACTTC
NA	TRBV2	NA	TRBJ2-2	CASSLQGPLTGELFF	TGTGCCAGCAGTCTTCAGGGGCCGCTAACCGGGGAGCTGTTTTTT
TRBD1	TRBV5-8	NA	TRBJ2-7	CASSARDRGSYEQYF	TGTGCCAGCAGCGCCCGGGACAGGGGGTCCTACGAGCAGTACTTC
TRBD1	TRBV9	NA	TRBJ2-7	CASSVEYRGYEQYF	TGTGCCAGCAGCGTAGAGTACAGGGGGTACGAGCAGTACTTC
NA	TRBV5-4	few	TRBJ1-1	CASSSTRGPNEAFF	TGTGCCAGCAGCTCCACGAGAGGGCCTAATGAAGCTTTCTTT
TRBD1	TRBV18	NA	TRBJ1-1	CASSPQAGTGLTGAFF	TGTGCCAGCTCACCACAGGCCGGGACAGGCCTAACGGGGGCTTTCTTT
TRBD2	TRBV29-1	NA	TRBJ2-7	CSVAGHLTSDEQYF	TGCAGCGTTGCCGGACACCTTACTAGCGACGAGCAGTACTTC
TRBD2	TRBV9	NA	TRBJ2-1	CASSVWPSGANNEQFF	TGTGCCAGCAGCGTATGGCCTAGCGGGGCAAACAATGAGCAGTTCTTC
TRBD1	TRBV6-5	once	TRBJ1-2	CASSYSGQGGGYTF	TGTGCCAGCAGTTACTCGGGACAGGGCGGCGGCTACACCTTC
NA	TRBV10-3	NA	TRBJ2-3	CAISGYRGTSTDTQYF	TGTGCCATCAGTGGATACAGAGGAACTAGCACAGATACGCAGTATTTT
NA	TRBV30	NA	TRBJ2-2	CAWSVGRTYTGELFF	TGTGCCTGGAGTGTAGGGCGGACTTACACCGGGGAGCTGTTTTTT
TRBD1	TRBV11-2	NA	TRBJ2-4	CASSLGRGGQNIQYF	TGTGCCAGCAGCTTAGGGAGAGGGGGCCAAAACATTCAGTACTTC
TRBD2	TRBV27	NA	TRBJ2-5	CASSLMGLAAETQYF	TGTGCCAGCAGTTTAATGGGACTAGCGGCAGAGACCCAGTACTTC
TRBD2	TRBV19	NA	TRBJ2-1	CATRLAGTSSSYNEQFF	TGTGCCACCCGACTAGCGGGGACGTCTAGCTCCTACAATGAGCAGTTCTTC
TRBD1	TRBV7-6	NA	TRBJ1-4	CASSLGVFSGTGATNEKLFF	TGTGCCAGCAGCTTAGGCGTATTTTCAGGGACAGGCGCAACTAATGAAAAACTGTTTTTT
TRBD2	TRBV19	NA	TRBJ2-4	CASTPRGADKNIQYF	TGTGCCAGTACTCCGCGGGGGGCGGACAAAAACATTCAGTACTTC